A selection of T cell receptor beta chains follows, all from one sample in a study of response to subunit inactivated influenza vaccine. TCRdb re-called the RT-PCR reads through MiXCR, storing one row per CDR3 protein. The sample yields fewer than 600,000 distinct CDR3 sequences, less than 7.5% seen once. The input for sequencing was PBMCs from blood, taken around 25 months after vaccination. The receptors were gathered from a man between 50 and 69 years old who received an inactivated influenza vaccine. Both conserved end residues are part of each CDR3. The order of the fields is J gene, clone size, D gene, V gene, CDR3 protein, CDR3 DNA. D genes are given only for firm matches. Rows give clone size only sometimes, using once, few, many, or a class for an expanded clone.

TRBJ2-7,few,TRBD2,TRBV30,CAWITQRDHSYEQYF,TGTGCCTGGATCACCCAGCGGGACCACTCCTACGAGCAGTACTTC
TRBJ1-5,.,.,TRBV6-2/TRBV6-3,CAGSYSRRFPFNQPQHF,TGTGCCGGCAGTTACTCTCGGAGGTTTCCTTTCAATCAGCCCCAGCATTTT
TRBJ2-3,.,TRBD1,TRBV7-9,CASSRTGGETETQYF,TGTGCCAGCAGCCGTACAGGGGGCGAAACAGAAACGCAGTATTTT
TRBJ2-7,few,.,TRBV29-1,CSVGDGGYEQYF,TGCAGCGTTGGTGACGGAGGCTACGAGCAGTACTTC
TRBJ1-5,.,TRBD1,TRBV18,CASSPGQGRNQPQHF,TGTGCCAGCTCACCCGGACAGGGGCGCAATCAGCCCCAGCATTTT
TRBJ2-1,many,.,TRBV20-1,CSASGGYNEQFF,TGCAGTGCTAGCGGGGGCTACAATGAGCAGTTCTTC
TRBJ2-1,.,TRBD2,TRBV7-6,CASSSSGDSYNEQFF,TGTGCCAGCAGCTCCAGCGGGGACTCCTACAATGAGCAGTTCTTC
TRBJ2-3,few,TRBD2,TRBV3-1,CASSYRLAGRPSTDTQYF,TGTGCCAGCAGCTACCGACTAGCGGGGCGCCCTAGCACAGATACGCAGTATTTT
TRBJ2-1,many,TRBD2,TRBV29-1,CSVENPSSGPSRSSYNEQFF,TGCAGCGTTGAAAACCCATCTAGCGGGCCCTCCCGGAGCTCCTACAATGAGCAGTTCTTC
TRBJ1-5,few,.,TRBV15,CATSRGQINQPQHF,TGTGCCACCAGCAGAGGACAGATCAATCAGCCCCAGCATTTT
TRBJ2-1,many,TRBD2,TRBV5-5,CASSLASSGRARLGNEQFF,TGTGCCAGCAGCTTAGCGTCTAGCGGGAGGGCCAGACTCGGAAATGAGCAGTTCTTC
TRBJ2-7,.,.,TRBV19,CASSPREQGLNEQYF,TGTGCCAGTAGCCCGCGGGAACAGGGTTTGAACGAGCAGTACTTC
TRBJ1-6,.,.,TRBV29-1,CSVAQGINSPLHF,TGCAGCGTCGCCCAGGGGATCAACTCACCCCTCCACTTT
TRBJ2-5,.,.,TRBV12-3/TRBV12-4,CASSLVSGPGETQYF,TGTGCCAGCAGTTTAGTTTCCGGTCCGGGGGAGACCCAGTACTTC
TRBJ1-6,many,.,TRBV9,CASSVDPGTSSPLHF,TGTGCCAGCAGCGTAGATCCGGGGACCAGCTCCCCCCTCCACTTT
TRBJ2-1,few,.,TRBV21-1,CASSTSGPTYNEQFF,TGTGCCAGCAGCACTAGCGGGCCAACCTACAATGAGCAGTTCTTC
TRBJ2-1,.,.,TRBV20-1,CSATSVVSGGGRGEQFF,TGCAGTGCGACGAGTGTAGTTTCAGGGGGAGGACGAGGGGAGCAGTTCTTC
TRBJ1-2,many,TRBD1,TRBV3-1,CASSPTGSNYGYTF,TGTGCCAGCAGTCCGACAGGGTCTAACTATGGCTACACCTTC
TRBJ1-2,many,.,TRBV27,CASSLRQEPNYGYTF,TGTGCCAGCAGTTTGAGACAGGAACCCAACTATGGCTACACCTTC
TRBJ2-7,few,TRBD1,TRBV19,CASSISNRGSYEQYF,TGTGCCAGTAGTATATCGAACAGGGGGTCCTACGAGCAGTACTTC
TRBJ2-3,.,TRBD2,TRBV5-1,CASKSGGAGDTQYF,TGCGCCAGCAAAAGCGGGGGGGCAGGAGATACGCAGTATTTT
TRBJ1-2,few,.,TRBV20-1,CSARDPSKVRSHYGYTF,TGCAGTGCTAGAGATCCGTCAAAGGTTCGAAGTCACTATGGCTACACCTTC
TRBJ2-2,many,TRBD2,TRBV24-1,CATSVAGVANTGELFF,TGTGCCACCAGTGTGGCGGGAGTGGCAAACACCGGGGAGCTGTTTTTT
TRBJ2-2,.,TRBD1,TRBV7-9,CASTSDRVNTGELFF,TGTGCCAGCACCTCGGACAGGGTGAACACCGGGGAGCTGTTTTTT
TRBJ1-6,few,.,TRBV2,CASSGEGSGNSPLHF,TGTGCCAGCAGTGGAGAGGGTTCGGGGAATTCACCCCTCCACTTT
TRBJ2-1,few,.,TRBV28,CASQRHYNEQFF,TGTGCCAGTCAGAGACATTACAATGAGCAGTTCTTC
TRBJ2-1,many,TRBD1,TRBV10-3,CAISEGRGQPYNEQFF,TGTGCCATCAGTGAGGGTAGGGGACAGCCCTACAATGAGCAGTTCTTC
TRBJ2-1,.,.,TRBV28,CASSSPSAPTSYNEQFF,TGTGCCAGCAGTTCCCCCTCGGCTCCAACTTCCTACAATGAGCAGTTCTTC